Listed below are T cell receptor beta chains from one sample, sequenced in a study of blood T cell repertoires in COVID-19. TCRdb's copy holds only in-frame clones and misses some; the assay was immunoSEQ multiplex PCR. In the table there are approximately 89,000 clones, about 85% of which are singletons. Specimen: peripheral blood. Receptors originate from a man between 70 and 80 years old with acute or convalescent COVID-19. Both conserved end residues are part of each CDR3. Fields, in order: V gene, D gene, clone size, J gene, CDR3 protein, CDR3 DNA. D genes are given only for firm matches. Expanded clones get a size class; other rows say once, few or many, or leave the size out.

v_gene: TRBV4-1
d_gene: TRBD2
abundance: .
j_gene: TRBJ2-2
CDR3aa: CASSQAVGGGSGELFF
CDR3nt: TGCGCCAGCAGCCAAGCCGTGGGCGGGGGTTCCGGGGAGCTGTTTTTT

v_gene: TRBV19
d_gene: .
abundance: .
j_gene: TRBJ1-1
CDR3aa: CASSTSQGRGTEAFF
CDR3nt: TGTGCCAGTAGTACATCACAGGGAAGGGGCACTGAAGCTTTCTTT

v_gene: TRBV18
d_gene: .
abundance: many
j_gene: TRBJ2-3
CDR3aa: CASSPGRAPDTQYF
CDR3nt: TGTGCCAGCTCACCCGGCAGGGCACCAGATACGCAGTATTTT

v_gene: TRBV9
d_gene: .
abundance: .
j_gene: TRBJ2-5
CDR3aa: CASSATGRQETQYF
CDR3nt: TGTGCCAGCAGCGCGACAGGCCGACAAGAGACCCAGTACTTC

v_gene: TRBV7-9
d_gene: .
abundance: .
j_gene: TRBJ2-3
CDR3aa: CASRASSTDTQYF
CDR3nt: TGTGCCAGCAGAGCCTCTAGCACAGATACGCAGTATTTT

v_gene: TRBV11-3
d_gene: .
abundance: many
j_gene: TRBJ1-6
CDR3aa: CASRSGTKEYNSPLHF
CDR3nt: TGTGCCAGCAGGTCCGGGACAAAGGAATATAATTCACCCCTCCACTTT

v_gene: TRBV15
d_gene: .
abundance: .
j_gene: TRBJ1-3
CDR3aa: CATSRARQLLGNTIYF
CDR3nt: TGTGCCACCAGCAGAGCTAGGCAGCTTTTGGGAAACACCATATATTTT

v_gene: TRBV28
d_gene: TRBD1
abundance: .
j_gene: TRBJ2-5
CDR3aa: CASSSRQGMGRETQYF
CDR3nt: TGTGCCAGCAGTTCCCGACAGGGGATGGGTCGGGAGACCCAGTACTTC

v_gene: TRBV2
d_gene: TRBD2
abundance: .
j_gene: TRBJ2-1
CDR3aa: CASSEGRAGGYNEQFF
CDR3nt: TGTGCCAGCAGTGAAGGAAGAGCGGGGGGTTACAATGAGCAGTTCTTC

v_gene: TRBV19
d_gene: TRBD1
abundance: .
j_gene: TRBJ1-4
CDR3aa: CASSRPGTGENPNEKLFF
CDR3nt: TGTGCCAGTAGTCGCCCTGGGACAGGGGAAAATCCTAATGAAAAACTGTTTTTT

v_gene: TRBV5-1
d_gene: TRBD1
abundance: .
j_gene: TRBJ1-4
CDR3aa: CASSLDGTGNEKLFF
CDR3nt: TGCGCCAGCAGCTTGGATGGGACAGGGAATGAAAAACTGTTTTTT

v_gene: TRBV24-1
d_gene: TRBD1
abundance: .
j_gene: TRBJ2-5
CDR3aa: CATSDTTGARKETQYF
CDR3nt: TGTGCCACCAGTGATACCACAGGGGCTAGGAAGGAGACCCAGTACTTC

v_gene: TRBV28
d_gene: .
abundance: medium-sized
j_gene: TRBJ2-7
CDR3aa: CASRTSLLSEQYF
CDR3nt: TGTGCCAGCCGAACGTCTTTACTTTCCGAGCAGTACTTC

v_gene: TRBV19
d_gene: .
abundance: once
j_gene: TRBJ1-6
CDR3aa: CASSADWSSYNSPLHF
CDR3nt: TGTGCCAGTAGTGCCGACTGGAGCTCCTATAATTCACCCCTCCACTTT

v_gene: TRBV5-5
d_gene: .
abundance: .
j_gene: TRBJ1-1
CDR3aa: CASSPGEARRAFF
CDR3nt: TGTGCCAGCAGCCCCGGGGAGGCCAGGCGGGCTTTCTTT

v_gene: TRBV7-9
d_gene: TRBD1
abundance: once
j_gene: TRBJ1-2
CDR3aa: CASSQTGGNYGYTF
CDR3nt: TGTGCCAGCAGCCAGACAGGGGGCAACTATGGCTACACCTTC

v_gene: TRBV6-5
d_gene: .
abundance: .
j_gene: TRBJ2-3
CDR3aa: CASKARVGTDTQYF
CDR3nt: TGTGCCAGCAAAGCCAGGGTAGGCACAGATACGCAGTATTTT

v_gene: TRBV5-1
d_gene: .
abundance: .
j_gene: TRBJ2-3
CDR3aa: CASSFGPTDTQYF
CDR3nt: TGCGCCAGCAGCTTTGGCCCCACAGATACGCAGTATTTT

v_gene: TRBV29-1
d_gene: TRBD2
abundance: .
j_gene: TRBJ2-7
CDR3aa: CSVGGVGGYEQYF
CDR3nt: TGCAGCGTCGGGGGGGTAGGAGGCTACGAGCAGTACTTC

v_gene: TRBV3-1/TRBV3-2
d_gene: .
abundance: .
j_gene: TRBJ2-3
CDR3aa: CASSLGWDTQYF
CDR3nt: TGTGCCAGCAGCCTTGGCTGGGATACGCAGTATTTT

v_gene: TRBV6-5
d_gene: .
abundance: .
j_gene: TRBJ1-6
CDR3aa: CASNPLGRDNSPLHF
CDR3nt: TGTGCCAGCAACCCCTTGGGGAGGGATAATTCACCCCTCCACTTT

v_gene: TRBV5-8
d_gene: .
abundance: .
j_gene: TRBJ1-6
CDR3aa: CASSLGRGSSPLHF
CDR3nt: TGTGCCAGCAGCTTGGGGCGGGGAAGTTCACCCCTCCACTTT

v_gene: TRBV28
d_gene: .
abundance: few
j_gene: TRBJ2-7
CDR3aa: CASSSPGVPYEQYF
CDR3nt: TGTGCCAGCAGTTCGCCGGGGGTCCCCTACGAGCAGTACTTC

v_gene: TRBV20-1
d_gene: TRBD2
abundance: .
j_gene: TRBJ2-1
CDR3aa: CSARGLAGVYNEQFF
CDR3nt: TGCAGTGCTCGTGGACTAGCGGGGGTTTACAATGAGCAGTTCTTC

v_gene: TRBV15
d_gene: .
abundance: .
j_gene: TRBJ2-2
CDR3aa: CATSRVKGLGELFF
CDR3nt: TGTGCCACCAGCAGAGTCAAGGGGCTAGGGGAGCTGTTTTTT

v_gene: TRBV5-1
d_gene: .
abundance: .
j_gene: TRBJ1-1
CDR3aa: CASSLASGGSSIMNTEAFF
CDR3nt: TGCGCCAGCAGCTTGGCTTCTGGGGGCTCGTCTATCATGAACACTGAAGCTTTCTTT

v_gene: TRBV29-1
d_gene: TRBD1
abundance: .
j_gene: TRBJ1-2
CDR3aa: CSVPWTGGNYGYTF
CDR3nt: TGCAGCGTTCCCTGGACAGGGGGTAACTATGGCTACACCTTC

v_gene: TRBV7-9
d_gene: .
abundance: .
j_gene: TRBJ1-6
CDR3aa: CASSPGVGEYNSPLHF
CDR3nt: TGTGCCAGCAGCCCCGGTGTGGGAGAATATAATTCACCCCTCCACTTT

v_gene: TRBV28
d_gene: TRBD1
abundance: .
j_gene: TRBJ1-1
CDR3aa: CASSPPGGPEAFF
CDR3nt: TGTGCCAGCAGTCCCCCAGGGGGGCCTGAAGCTTTCTTT

v_gene: TRBV3-1/TRBV3-2
d_gene: TRBD1
abundance: once
j_gene: TRBJ2-3
CDR3aa: CASSQDRQGTDTQYF
CDR3nt: TGTGCCAGCAGCCAAGATCGACAGGGAACAGATACGCAGTATTTT

v_gene: TRBV5-1
d_gene: .
abundance: .
j_gene: TRBJ2-2
CDR3aa: CASSSLQGTGELFF
CDR3nt: TGCGCCAGCAGCAGTCTACAGGGAACCGGGGAGCTGTTTTTT

v_gene: TRBV21-1
d_gene: .
abundance: .
j_gene: TRBJ1-1
CDR3aa: CASSKLTGGAYTEAFF
CDR3nt: TGTGCCAGCAGCAAGCTAACAGGGGGCGCGTACACTGAAGCTTTCTTT

v_gene: TRBV5-1
d_gene: TRBD1
abundance: .
j_gene: TRBJ1-5
CDR3aa: CASSEGTGGNQPQHF
CDR3nt: TGCGCCAGCAGCGAAGGGACAGGGGGGAATCAGCCCCAGCATTTT

v_gene: TRBV6-2/TRBV6-3
d_gene: TRBD1
abundance: .
j_gene: TRBJ1-4
CDR3aa: CASSYVGQGGINEKLFF
CDR3nt: TGTGCCAGCAGTTACGTGGGACAGGGAGGGATCAATGAAAAACTGTTTTTT

v_gene: TRBV2
d_gene: TRBD1
abundance: few
j_gene: TRBJ1-2
CDR3aa: CATPLWGDSYGYTF
CDR3nt: TGTGCCACCCCCCTTTGGGGGGACAGCTATGGCTACACCTTC

v_gene: TRBV6-5
d_gene: .
abundance: .
j_gene: TRBJ1-2
CDR3aa: CASRQSGETYGYTF
CDR3nt: TGTGCCAGCAGGCAGTCCGGGGAGACCTATGGCTACACCTTC

v_gene: TRBV6-5
d_gene: TRBD2
abundance: .
j_gene: TRBJ2-1
CDR3aa: CASRVGTRGEQFF
CDR3nt: TGTGCCAGCAGAGTGGGGACTAGAGGTGAGCAGTTCTTC

v_gene: TRBV12-1
d_gene: .
abundance: .
j_gene: TRBJ2-1
CDR3aa: CASSSLPTDCNEQFF
CDR3nt: TGTGCCAGCAGCTCACTCCCTACAGATTGCAATGAGCAGTTCTTC

v_gene: TRBV6-1
d_gene: .
abundance: .
j_gene: TRBJ2-7
CDR3aa: CASSETYERQYF
CDR3nt: TGTGCCAGCAGTGAGACCTACGAGCGGCAGTACTTC

v_gene: TRBV5-4
d_gene: .
abundance: .
j_gene: TRBJ2-2
CDR3aa: CASSPDSANTGELFF
CDR3nt: TGTGCCAGCAGCCCTGACAGCGCGAACACCGGGGAGCTGTTTTTT

v_gene: TRBV4-1
d_gene: .
abundance: many
j_gene: TRBJ2-3
CDR3aa: CASSQDKPVREDTQYF
CDR3nt: TGCGCCAGCAGCCAAGATAAGCCAGTCCGGGAAGATACGCAGTATTTT

v_gene: TRBV7-3
d_gene: .
abundance: .
j_gene: TRBJ1-4
CDR3aa: CASSLTPSEKLFF
CDR3nt: TGTGCCAGCAGCTTAACGCCGAGTGAAAAACTGTTTTTT

v_gene: TRBV19
d_gene: TRBD1
abundance: .
j_gene: TRBJ1-5
CDR3aa: CASLGRDRGSNQPQHF
CDR3nt: TGTGCCAGCCTCGGGAGGGACAGGGGTAGCAATCAGCCCCAGCATTTT

v_gene: TRBV12-3/TRBV12-4
d_gene: .
abundance: .
j_gene: TRBJ1-2
CDR3aa: CASSLQGTLGYTF
CDR3nt: TGTGCCAGCAGTTTACAGGGGACGTTGGGCTACACCTTC

v_gene: TRBV4-2
d_gene: TRBD2
abundance: .
j_gene: TRBJ2-7
CDR3aa: CASSQGNSGGVEEQYF
CDR3nt: TGTGCCAGCAGCCAAGGAAATAGCGGGGGGGTAGAGGAGCAGTACTTC

v_gene: TRBV28
d_gene: .
abundance: .
j_gene: TRBJ1-2
CDR3aa: CASSSQGNGYTF
CDR3nt: TGTGCCAGCAGTTCTCAGGGGAATGGCTACACCTTC

v_gene: TRBV19
d_gene: .
abundance: .
j_gene: TRBJ1-1
CDR3aa: CASSPRQKRNTEAFF
CDR3nt: TGTGCCAGTAGTCCTCGACAGAAGAGAAACACTGAAGCTTTCTTT

v_gene: TRBV7-8
d_gene: .
abundance: .
j_gene: TRBJ1-2
CDR3aa: CASSLDEVVYGYTF
CDR3nt: TGTGCCAGCAGCTTAGATGAGGTGGTCTATGGCTACACCTTC

v_gene: TRBV5-1
d_gene: TRBD2
abundance: .
j_gene: TRBJ2-7
CDR3aa: CASSLGGGISYEQYF
CDR3nt: TGCGCCAGCAGCTTGGGGGGAGGGATCAGCTACGAGCAGTACTTC